Presented here are 17 T cell receptor beta chains from one specimen sequenced in a study of blood T cell repertoires in COVID-19. Libraries were prepared by immunoSEQ multiplex PCR; TCRdb keeps only in-frame clonotypes and omits some of them. The table records hundreds of thousands of clones, roughly nine tenths of them present only once. Material for sequencing was peripheral blood. The origin of the receptors is a woman aged 45-65 years with acute or convalescent COVID-19.

A note on this clone: Other DNA sequences in the same sample also yield this CDR3. The CDR3 DNA reads TGTGCCAGCAGCGTAGGCCAGGGGTCCTACAATGAGCAGTTCTTC. Its protein is CASSVGQGSYNEQFF. The chain couples TRBV9 to TRBJ2-1; possible D gene TRBD1, 6 bases. Trimming took off 0 bases at V and 1 base at J, with 8 bases between the two ends. The CDR3 length is 15 residues. CDR1 is SGDLS, CDR2 YYNGEE, per germline.

This clone has a single count. The CDR3 spells CASSLAANYGYTF. CDR3 nucleotide sequence: TGTGCCAGCAGCTTGGCAGCTAACTATGGCTACACCTTC. J is TRBJ1-2 and V is TRBV11-2; D is undetermined. Germline CDR1 SGHAT, CDR2 FQNNGV. The CDR3 spans 13 residues. The germline V and J ends were trimmed by 3 bases and 0 bases, with 5 bases remaining between them.

V and J are TRBV5-5 and TRBJ1-1; D call uncertain. Germline V lookup: CDR1 SGHKS, CDR2 YYEKEE (reference sequence). V was shortened by 6 bases and J by 5 bases, with 17 bases between the two germline ends. This CDR3 region has 14 residues. CDR3 sequence reads: CASTLNQRGTEAFF. CDR3 in DNA: TGTGCCAGCACCCTAAATCAGCGCGGTACTGAAGCTTTCTTT.

V gene TRBV13 combines with J gene TRBJ2-3; 9 bases are a match to TRBD1. The germline CDR1 and CDR2 sequences are PRHDT and FYEKMQ (reference sequence). There are 17 residues in the CDR3. J lost 3 bases, V lost 3 bases, and 10 bases had no gene match. CDR3 region: CASSFPLKDRGTDTQYF. Here the CDR3 DNA reads TGTGCCAGCAGCTTCCCCCTAAAAGACAGGGGGACAGATACGCAGTATTTT.

V and J are TRBV19 and TRBJ2-1; 7 bases are shared with TRBD1. The J segment lost 7 bases and the V segment lost 4 bases, leaving 1 base of the junction unmatched. CDR3 size: 12 residues. CDR1 LNHDA and CDR2 SQIVND come from the germline V gene (reference sequence). CDR3 in DNA: TGTGCCAGTAGTAACAGGGGAAATGAGCAGTTCTTC. Its translation is CASSNRGNEQFF.

The chain joins TRBV6-6 to TRBJ2-7, with a tentative D call TRBD2 (5 bases). This CDR3 spans 13 amino acids. CDR1 is MNHNY, CDR2 SVGAGI, per germline (reference sequence). V was cut by 5 bases and J by 0 bases, with 8 bases left in between. The CDR3 DNA is TGTGCCAGCAGTACCGGGAACTCCTACGAGCAGTACTTC. It specifies CASSTGNSYEQYF.

The chain joins TRBV7-9 to TRBJ2-3; D is perhaps TRBD1 (5 bases). The CDR3 has 15 amino acids. Germline CDR1 and CDR2: SEHNR and FQNEAQ (reference sequence). The germline V and J ends were trimmed by 2 bases and 6 bases, with 15 bases remaining between them. CDR3 loop: CASSLFTGVVDTQYF. DNA of the CDR3: TGTGCCAGCAGCTTATTTACAGGTGTCGTGGATACGCAGTATTTT.

The chain joins TRBV18 to TRBJ1-1, with D possibly being TRBD1 (6 bases). Trimming removed 3 bases from V and 1 base from J, with 15 bases in between. The CDR3 sequence is 16 residues long. CDR1 is KGHSH, CDR2 LQKENI, per germline. CDR3 residues: CASSPRTELRNTEAFF. The CDR3 DNA reads as TGTGCCAGCTCACCGAGGACAGAATTAAGGAACACTGAAGCTTTCTTT.

CDR3 DNA sequence: TGTGCCAGCAGCTTAACTTATAGCAATCAGCCCCAGCATTTT. This codes for CASSLTYSNQPQHF. The chain has TRBV7-2 and TRBJ1-5; D is uncertain. Germline V gene data show CDR1 as SGHTA and CDR2 as FQGNSA. CDR3 length: 14 amino acids. V was trimmed by 2 bases and J by 0 bases, leaving 5 bases between them.

CDR3 loop: CAWSASGSYEQYF. Written as DNA, the CDR3 is TGTGCCTGGAGTGCCTCCGGGAGCTACGAGCAGTACTTC. The chain couples TRBV30 to TRBJ2-7; D might be TRBD2 (6 bases). The CDR3 length is 13 residues. Trimming took off 1 base at V and 3 bases at J, with 10 bases between the two ends. Germline values: CDR1 GTSNPN, CDR2 SVGIG (reference sequence). Together with reference TRBV30 and TRBJ2-7, the CDR3 gives the full variable domain: SQTIHQWPATLVQPVGSPLSLECTVEGTSNPNLYWYRQAAGRGLQLLFYSVGIGQISSEVPQNLSASRPQDRQFILSSKKLLLSDSGFYLCAWSASGSYEQYFGPGTRLTVT.

The chain uses TRBV19 and TRBJ1-1; possibly TRBD1 for D (5 bases). The germline V gene has CDR1 LNHDA and CDR2 SQIVND (reference sequence). Trimming stripped 2 bases from V and 3 bases from J, with 7 bases between. This CDR3 region has 13 residues. DNA for the CDR3: TGTGCCAGTAGTATACAGGGCTACACTGAAGCTTTCTTT. Amino acid sequence: CASSIQGYTEAFF. The full variable domain, in which reference TRBV19 and TRBJ1-1 provide the parts outside the CDR3, is DGGITQSPKYLFRKEGQNVTLSCEQNLNHDAMYWYRQDPGQGLRLIYYSQIVNDFQKGDIAEGYSVSREKKESFPLTVTSAQKNPTAFYLCASSIQGYTEAFFGQGTRLTVV.

The rearrangement joins TRBV5-1 to TRBJ1-1; TRBD1 might be the D (5 bases). The germline V gene encodes CDR1 SGHRS and CDR2 YFSETQ. The CDR3 totals 15 residues. V gave up 0 bases and J gave up 4 bases, with 13 bases separating them. The CDR3 loop is CASSLEGSQGTEAFF. DNA of the CDR3: TGCGCCAGCAGCTTGGAAGGCTCTCAGGGCACTGAAGCTTTCTTT.

This clone was seen more than once but under ten times. The V call is TRBV10-3, the J call TRBJ1-6; 8 nucleotides match TRBD1. CDR3 length: 15 amino acids. J was trimmed by 8 bases and V by 2 bases; bases with no gene match: 5. Germline CDR1 is ENHRY and CDR2 is SYGVKD. The DNA for the CDR3 is TGTGCCATCAGTGAGAGGGCAGGGGGCGATTCACCCCTCCACTTT. Encoded protein: CAISERAGGDSPLHF.

The V gene is TRBV9, the J gene TRBJ2-1; 10 nucleotides agree with TRBD1. Germline V lookup: CDR1 SGDLS, CDR2 YYNGEE. J gave up 8 bases and V 0 bases, and 2 bases lay outside the gene matches. The CDR3 spans 14 residues. This CDR3 is CASSVGGQGDEQFF. The CDR3 DNA follows: TGTGCCAGCAGCGTAGGTGGACAGGGGGATGAGCAGTTCTTC.

This clone was seen once. This sequence joins TRBV12-3 or TRBV12-4 and TRBJ2-1; D is undetermined. V shed 8 bases and J shed 7 bases, with 6 bases lying between them. This CDR3 has 10 residues. CDR3 residues: CASYPNEQFF. In DNA form, the CDR3 reads TGTGCCAGCTATCCTAATGAGCAGTTCTTC.

The chain carries TRBV20-1 and TRBJ2-1, with 13 nucleotides matching TRBD2. The ends lost 3 bases at V and 8 bases at J; junction bases unmatched: 7. The CDR3 loop spans 15 amino acids. Germline V gene data show CDR1 as DFQATT and CDR2 as SNEGSKA (reference sequence). Here the CDR3 reads CSASTGTSGIDEQFF. The CDR3 DNA reads as TGCAGTGCTAGTACCGGGACTAGCGGGATAGATGAGCAGTTCTTC.

This chain connects TRBV7-9 to TRBJ1-1; D is undetermined. Germline CDR1 reads SEHNR; CDR2 reads FQNEAQ (reference sequence). This CDR3 has 12 residues. V lost 4 bases and J lost 3, with 6 bases in between. The DNA for the CDR3 is TGTGCCAGCAGCTACGGGGACACTGAAGCTTTCTTT. This codes for CASSYGDTEAFF.